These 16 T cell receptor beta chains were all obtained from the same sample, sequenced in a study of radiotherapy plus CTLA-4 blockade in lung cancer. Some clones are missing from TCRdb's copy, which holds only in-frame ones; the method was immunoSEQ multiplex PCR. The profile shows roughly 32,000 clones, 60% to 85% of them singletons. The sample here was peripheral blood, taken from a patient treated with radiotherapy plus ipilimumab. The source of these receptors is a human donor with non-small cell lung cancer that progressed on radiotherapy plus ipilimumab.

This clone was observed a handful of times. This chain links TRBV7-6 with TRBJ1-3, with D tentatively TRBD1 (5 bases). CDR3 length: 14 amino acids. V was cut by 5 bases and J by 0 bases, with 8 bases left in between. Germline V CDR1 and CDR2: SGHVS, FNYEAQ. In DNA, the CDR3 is TGTGCCAGCAGCCCGACAGTCTCTGGAAACACCATATATTTT. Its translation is CASSPTVSGNTIYF.

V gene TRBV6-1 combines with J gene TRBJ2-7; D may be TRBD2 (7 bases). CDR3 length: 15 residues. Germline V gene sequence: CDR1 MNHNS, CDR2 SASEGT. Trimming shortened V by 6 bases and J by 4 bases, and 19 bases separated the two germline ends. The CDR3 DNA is TGTGCCAGCAGCCCAGGCCCACAGGGAGGGTACGAGCAGTACTTC. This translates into CASSPGPQGGYEQYF.

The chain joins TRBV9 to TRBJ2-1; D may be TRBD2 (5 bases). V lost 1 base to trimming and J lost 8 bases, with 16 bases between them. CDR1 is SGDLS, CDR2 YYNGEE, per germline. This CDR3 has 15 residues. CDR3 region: CASSVIGRAAHEQFF. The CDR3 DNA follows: TGTGCCAGCAGCGTAATCGGGCGGGCCGCCCATGAGCAGTTCTTC.

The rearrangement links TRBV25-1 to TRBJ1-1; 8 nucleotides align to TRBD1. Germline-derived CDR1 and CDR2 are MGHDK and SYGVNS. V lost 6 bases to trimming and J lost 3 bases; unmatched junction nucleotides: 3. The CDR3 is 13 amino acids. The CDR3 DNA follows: TGTGCCAGCAGGCAGGACAGGGACACTGAAGCTTTCTTT. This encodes CASRQDRDTEAFF.

The CDR3, as DNA: TGTGCCAGCAGTTCCCAGGGACCGATAGGAATTATGTTCTTC. Translated: CASSSQGPIGIMFF. This chain connects TRBV28 to TRBJ2-1, with D possibly called TRBD1 or TRBD2 (5 bases each). The length of the CDR3 is 14 residues. V lost 4 bases and J 15 bases, leaving 22 bases between the germline ends. CDR1 is MDHEN and CDR2 is SYDVKM in the germline V gene.

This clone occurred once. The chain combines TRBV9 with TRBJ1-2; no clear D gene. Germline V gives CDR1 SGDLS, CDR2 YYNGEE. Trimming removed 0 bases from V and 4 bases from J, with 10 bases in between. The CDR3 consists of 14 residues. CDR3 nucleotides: TGTGCCAGCAGCGTAGGTTCAGACCTCTATGGCTACACCTTC. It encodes CASSVGSDLYGYTF.

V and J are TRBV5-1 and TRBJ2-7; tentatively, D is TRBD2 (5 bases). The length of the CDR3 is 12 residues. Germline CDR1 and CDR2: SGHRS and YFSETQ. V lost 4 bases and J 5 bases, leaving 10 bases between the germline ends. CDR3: CASSLSGNEQYF. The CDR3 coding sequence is TGCGCCAGCAGCCTGTCGGGGAACGAGCAGTACTTC.

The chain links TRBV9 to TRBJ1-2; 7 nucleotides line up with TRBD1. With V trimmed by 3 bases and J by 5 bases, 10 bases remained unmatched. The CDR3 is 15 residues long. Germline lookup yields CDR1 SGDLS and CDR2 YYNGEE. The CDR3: CASSGGPETGYGYTF. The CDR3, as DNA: TGTGCCAGCAGCGGGGGACCCGAGACAGGGTATGGCTACACCTTC.

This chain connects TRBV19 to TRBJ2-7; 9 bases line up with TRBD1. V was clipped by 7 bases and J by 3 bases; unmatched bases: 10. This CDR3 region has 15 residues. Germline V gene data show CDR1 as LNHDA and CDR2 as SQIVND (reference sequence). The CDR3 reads CASTPSGTGNYEQYF. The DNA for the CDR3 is TGTGCCAGTACCCCGTCCGGGACAGGGAACTACGAGCAGTACTTC.

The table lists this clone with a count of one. CDR3 in DNA: TGTGCCAGCAGCTCCCTTCCCGGGACAGGGTCGATGGCCGGGGAGCTGTTTTTT. Protein: CASSSLPGTGSMAGELFF. The J gene is TRBJ2-2, the V gene TRBV7-9; 9 positions match TRBD1. V shed 4 bases, J shed 6 bases, and the junction held 15 bases outside the gene matches. The CDR3 has 18 residues. In germline, CDR1 is SEHNR, CDR2 FQNEAQ (reference sequence).

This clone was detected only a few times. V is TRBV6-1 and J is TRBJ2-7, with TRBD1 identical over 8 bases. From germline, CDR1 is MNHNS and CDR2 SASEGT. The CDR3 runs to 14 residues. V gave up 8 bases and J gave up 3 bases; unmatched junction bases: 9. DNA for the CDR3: TGTGCCAGCCGCGAGGACAGGGTTAGCTACGAGCAGTACTTC. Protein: CASREDRVSYEQYF.

CDR3 region: CASSYPGTVTDTQYF. CDR3 nucleotides: TGTGCCAGCAGTTACCCAGGGACCGTAACAGATACGCAGTATTTT. The gene calls are TRBV6-5 and TRBJ2-3; D is possibly TRBD1 or TRBD2 (5 bases each). The ends were cut back, 2 bases at V and 3 bases at J, with 12 bases in the middle. The CDR3 is 15 amino acids. Germline values: CDR1 MNHEY, CDR2 SVGAGI.

The CDR3: CASSPRRGLEAFF. DNA for the CDR3: TGTGCCAGTAGTCCCCGTCGGGGCTTGGAAGCTTTCTTT. The rearrangement links TRBV19 to TRBJ1-1; possible D gene TRBD1, 5 bases. This CDR3 has 13 residues. Trimming shortened V by 5 bases and J by 8 bases, and 15 bases separated the two germline ends. CDR1 and CDR2 from the germline V gene are LNHDA and SQIVND (reference sequence).

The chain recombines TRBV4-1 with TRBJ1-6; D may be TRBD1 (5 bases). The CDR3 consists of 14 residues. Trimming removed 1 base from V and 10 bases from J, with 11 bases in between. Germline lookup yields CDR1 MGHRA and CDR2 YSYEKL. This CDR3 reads CASSQVGGGSPLHF. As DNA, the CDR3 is TGCGCCAGCAGCCAAGTGGGGGGTGGGTCACCCCTCCACTTT.

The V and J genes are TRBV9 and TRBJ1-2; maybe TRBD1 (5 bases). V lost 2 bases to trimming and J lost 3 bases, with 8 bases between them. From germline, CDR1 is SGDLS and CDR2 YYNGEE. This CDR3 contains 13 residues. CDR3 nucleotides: TGTGCCAGCAGCGTGAGCAGGGACTATGGCTACACCTTC. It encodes CASSVSRDYGYTF. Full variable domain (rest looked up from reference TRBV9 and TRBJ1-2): DSGVTQTPKHLITATGQRVTLRCSPRSGDLSVYWYQQSLDQGLQFLIQYYNGEERAKGNILERFSAQQFPDLHSELNLSSLELGDSALYFCASSVSRDYGYTFGSGTRLTVV.

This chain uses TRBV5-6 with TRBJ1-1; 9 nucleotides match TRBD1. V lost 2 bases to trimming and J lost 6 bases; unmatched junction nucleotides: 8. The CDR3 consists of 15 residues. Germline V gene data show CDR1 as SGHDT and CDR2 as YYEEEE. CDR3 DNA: TGTGCCAGCAGCTTTCTGTCTAGACAGGGGGCTGAAGCTTTCTTT. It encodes CASSFLSRQGAEAFF.